These T cell receptor beta chains were read from a single sample in a study of tumor-infiltrating lymphocytes in localized non-small cell lung cancer. Libraries were prepared by immunoSEQ multiplex PCR; TCRdb keeps only in-frame clonotypes and omits some of them. The data hold 11,000 or so clones, with roughly 89% observed a single time. Sequences were obtained from lung tumor tissue. The receptors originated from a human donor with non-small cell lung cancer. Each CDR3 is given with its conserved first and last residue. D genes are given only for firm matches. Only part of the rows carry a size: once, few, many, or a class if the clone is expanded.

-,-,TRBV5-1,TRBJ1-1,TGCGCCAGCAGCTTGGCCCTGTTGGCAGGCACTGAAGCTTTCTTT,CASSLALLAGTEAFF
TRBD1,-,TRBV5-1,TRBJ1-1,TGCGCCAGCAGCTTACAGGGGGGATGGTTGACTGAAGCTTTCTTT,CASSLQGGWLTEAFF
-,-,TRBV7-8,TRBJ1-1,TGTGCCAGCAGCTTAGCCGCGAGATCAACTGAAGCTTTCTTT,CASSLAARSTEAFF
-,-,TRBV4-2,TRBJ2-2,TGTGCCAGCCGGGGCGGATTGAACACCGGGGAGCTGTTTTTT,CASRGGLNTGELFF
TRBD2,-,TRBV4-1,TRBJ2-3,TGCGCCAGCAGCCAAGAGTTCGCGGGAGGCACAGATACGCAGTATTTT,CASSQEFAGGTDTQYF
TRBD1,few,TRBV19,TRBJ2-2,TGTGCCAGTACTGCCGGGACAGGGAGCACCGGGGAGCTGTTTTTT,CASTAGTGSTGELFF
-,-,TRBV28,TRBJ2-7,TGTGCCAGCAGTCCCCCTAGCGTATCCTACGAGCAGTACTTC,CASSPPSVSYEQYF
-,-,TRBV4-3,TRBJ1-2,TGCGCCAGCAGCCAAGGGTGGCGGCAGGGCAGGGATGGCTACACCTTC,CASSQGWRQGRDGYTF
-,few,TRBV6-5,TRBJ1-1,TGTGCCAGCAGTTACTTATCATCAGGAAGGGGGGCGGCTTTCTTT,CASSYLSSGRGAAFF
-,-,TRBV19,TRBJ2-2,TGTGCCAGTAGCTCTCAACAGGGCACCACCGGGGAGCTGTTTTTT,CASSSQQGTTGELFF
-,-,TRBV6-6,TRBJ2-7,TGTGCCAGCAGTTACTCGGGGGGAGGTAGGACCGAGCAGTACTTC,CASSYSGGGRTEQYF
-,-,TRBV11-3,TRBJ2-1,TGTGCCAGCAGATCCGACGTTGAGCAGTTCTTC,CASRSDVEQFF
TRBD2,-,TRBV9,TRBJ2-1,TGTGCCAGCAGCGTAGTAGGCGGGAGGATTGACAATGAGCAGTTCTTC,CASSVVGGRIDNEQFF
-,-,TRBV15,TRBJ2-1,TGTGCCACCAGCAGGGACCTTAGCGCCGAGCAGTTCTTC,CATSRDLSAEQFF
TRBD1,-,TRBV6-1,TRBJ1-2,TGTGCCAGCAGTGAAGGGGACAGGGGGAACTATGGCTACACCTTC,CASSEGDRGNYGYTF
-,once,TRBV5-1,TRBJ1-1,TGCGCCAGCAGCTTTCACAGGACCCGGGACACTGAAGCTTTCTTT,CASSFHRTRDTEAFF
-,few,TRBV21-1,TRBJ2-3,TGTGCCAACATGGGACAGGGTGGAGATACGCAGTATTTT,CANMGQGGDTQYF
TRBD1,-,TRBV4-1,TRBJ1-4,TGCGCCAGCAGCCAAGCAGGGACAGGGCCTAATGAAAAACTGTTTTTT,CASSQAGTGPNEKLFF
-,once,TRBV27,TRBJ1-2,TGTGCCAGCAAGGTGGCGGGTAACTATGGCTACACCTTC,CASKVAGNYGYTF
-,-,TRBV7-2,TRBJ2-7,TGTGCCAGCAGCTTAATCTCGGTCAGAACCTACGAGCAGTACTTC,CASSLISVRTYEQYF
TRBD1,-,TRBV6-1,TRBJ1-5,TGTGCCAGCAGTCAGGGGGCTCAGCCCCAGCATTTT,CASSQGAQPQHF
TRBD1,once,TRBV27,TRBJ2-2,TGTGCCAGCCGAGACAGGGGGGCGAACACCGGGGAGCTGTTTTTT,CASRDRGANTGELFF
TRBD1,-,TRBV9,TRBJ2-5,TGTGCCAGCAGCGCCGTGACAGGGGGCGAAGAGACCCAGTACTTC,CASSAVTGGEETQYF
-,-,TRBV9,TRBJ1-2,TGTGCCAGCAGCGTTAATATCGGGGCTAGCAACTATGGCTACACCTTC,CASSVNIGASNYGYTF
TRBD1,-,TRBV6-5,TRBJ1-2,TGTGCCAGCAGTTACGGGACAGGGTCAGTCTATGGCTACACCTTC,CASSYGTGSVYGYTF
-,-,TRBV7-2,TRBJ2-2,TGTGCCAGCAGCTGGGGACCGGCGAACACCGGGGAGCTGTTTTTT,CASSWGPANTGELFF